This T cell receptor (beta chain) originates from a study of T-cell memory formation after mild COVID-19. Per germline, CDR1 MNHEY and CDR2 SMNVEV (reference sequence). V trimming: 6 bases; J trimming: 4 bases; junction bases outside the gene matches: 2. This CDR3 region has 13 residues. General study points: Some clones that responded turned up in pre-infection memory, which suggests that cross-reactive memory joined in.

Employing constant-segment primers, 5'RACE generated TCR alpha and TCR beta cDNA libraries bearing sample barcodes and UMIs. TCRdb analysed the 5' RACE reads with MiXCR anew, one entry per CDR3 protein. The sample includes about 49,000 distinct CDR3 sequences, roughly 7% of them seen just once. This clonotype was seen ten or more times. Antigen specificity is unknown. The genes are TRBV27 and TRBJ2-3; TRBD2 aligns across 9 bases. This sequence originates from a man younger than 35 who had mild COVID-19 (a few samples of this study predate the infection). Cell type and time point are not known. The sequenced sample was PBMCs or a T cell subset sorted from them (not recorded which). CDR3 coding DNA: TGTGCCAGCAGGCGGGGGGGCGCAGATACGCAGTATTTT. Translation: CASRRGGADTQYF.